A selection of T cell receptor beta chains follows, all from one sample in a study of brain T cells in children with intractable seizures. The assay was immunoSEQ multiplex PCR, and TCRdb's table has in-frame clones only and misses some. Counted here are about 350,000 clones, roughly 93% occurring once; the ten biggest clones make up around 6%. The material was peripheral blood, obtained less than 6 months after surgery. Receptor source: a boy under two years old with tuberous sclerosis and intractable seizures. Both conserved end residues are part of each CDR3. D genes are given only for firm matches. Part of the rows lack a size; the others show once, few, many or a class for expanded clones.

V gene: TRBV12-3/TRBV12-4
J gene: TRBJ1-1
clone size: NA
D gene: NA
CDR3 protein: CASSLVRDTEAFF
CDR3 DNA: TGTGCCAGCAGTTTAGTAAGGGACACTGAAGCTTTCTTT

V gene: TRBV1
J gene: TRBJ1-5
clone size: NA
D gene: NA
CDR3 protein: CTSSQLGDHGTGESNQPQHF
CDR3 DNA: TGCACCAGCAGCCAACTGGGGGATCATGGGACAGGGGAAAGCAATCAGCCCCAGCATTTT

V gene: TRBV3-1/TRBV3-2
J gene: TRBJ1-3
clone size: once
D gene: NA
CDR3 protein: CASSQDAETGNTIYF
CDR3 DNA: TGTGCCAGCAGCCAAGACGCGGAAACTGGAAACACCATATATTTT

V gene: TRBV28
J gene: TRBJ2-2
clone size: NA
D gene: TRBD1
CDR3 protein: CASSSTGVGGELFF
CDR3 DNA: TGTGCCAGCAGTTCGACAGGGGTGGGTGGGGAGCTGTTTTTT

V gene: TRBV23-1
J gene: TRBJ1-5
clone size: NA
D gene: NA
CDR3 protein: CASNRPGESFSLQPQHF
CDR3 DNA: TGCGCCAGCAACAGGCCAGGGGAAAGCTTTAGCCTTCAGCCCCAGCATTTT

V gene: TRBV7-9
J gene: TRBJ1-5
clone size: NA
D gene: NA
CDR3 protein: CASSQDRYQPQHF
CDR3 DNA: TGTGCCAGCAGCCAGGACAGATATCAGCCCCAGCATTTT

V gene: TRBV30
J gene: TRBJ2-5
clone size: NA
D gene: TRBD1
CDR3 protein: CAWSVLPGGIETQYF
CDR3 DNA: TGTGCCTGGAGTGTACTACCAGGGGGCATCGAGACCCAGTACTTC

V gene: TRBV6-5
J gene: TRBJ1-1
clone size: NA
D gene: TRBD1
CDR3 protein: CASSFSAGGMNTEAFF
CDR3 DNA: TGTGCCAGCAGTTTTTCGGCAGGGGGAATGAACACTGAAGCTTTCTTT

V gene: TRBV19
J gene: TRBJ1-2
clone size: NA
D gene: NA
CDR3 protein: CASSIRRFYGYTF
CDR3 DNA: TGTGCCAGTAGTATACGCCGGTTCTATGGCTACACCTTC

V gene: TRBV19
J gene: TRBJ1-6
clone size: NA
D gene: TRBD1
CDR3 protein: CASSGRGNSPLHF
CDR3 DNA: TGTGCCAGTAGCGGCAGGGGGAATTCACCCCTCCACTTT

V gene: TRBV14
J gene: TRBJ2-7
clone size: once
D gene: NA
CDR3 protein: CASSLTGVGTREQYF
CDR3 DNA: TGTGCCAGCAGCCTCACAGGGGTTGGGACTCGCGAGCAGTACTTC

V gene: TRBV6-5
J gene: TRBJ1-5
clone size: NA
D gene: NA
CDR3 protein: CASSYSGLLNQPQHF
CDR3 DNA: TGTGCCAGCAGTTACTCAGGTCTCCTCAATCAGCCCCAGCATTTT

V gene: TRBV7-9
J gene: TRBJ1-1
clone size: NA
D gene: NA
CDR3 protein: CASSLADGYTEAFF
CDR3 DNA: TGTGCCAGCAGCTTAGCCGACGGCTACACTGAAGCTTTCTTT

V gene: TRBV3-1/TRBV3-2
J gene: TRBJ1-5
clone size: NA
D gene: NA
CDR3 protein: CASSQDLDQPQHF
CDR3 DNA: TGTGCCAGCAGCCAAGACCTGGATCAGCCCCAGCATTTT

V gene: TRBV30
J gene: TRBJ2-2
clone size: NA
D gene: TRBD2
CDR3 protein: CAWAGLAGANTGELFF
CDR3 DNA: TGTGCCTGGGCGGGACTAGCGGGAGCGAACACCGGGGAGCTGTTTTTT

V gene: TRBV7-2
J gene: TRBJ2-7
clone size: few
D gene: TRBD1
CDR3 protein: CASSQTGQPPYEQYF
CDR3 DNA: TGTGCCAGCAGCCAAACGGGACAGCCTCCCTACGAGCAGTACTTC

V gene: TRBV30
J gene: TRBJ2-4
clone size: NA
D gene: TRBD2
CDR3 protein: CAWSVMGLAGAAKNIQYF
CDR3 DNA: TGTGCCTGGAGTGTAATGGGCCTAGCGGGAGCGGCCAAAAACATTCAGTACTTC

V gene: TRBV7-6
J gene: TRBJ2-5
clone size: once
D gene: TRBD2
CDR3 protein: CASSPSRRLAGGQAETQYF
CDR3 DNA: TGTGCCAGCAGCCCCTCTAGGAGACTAGCGGGGGGGCAGGCAGAGACCCAGTACTTC

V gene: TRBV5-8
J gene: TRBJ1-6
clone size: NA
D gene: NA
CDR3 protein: CASSLYRVNSPLHF
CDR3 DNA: TGTGCCAGCAGCTTGTACAGAGTTAATTCACCCCTCCACTTT

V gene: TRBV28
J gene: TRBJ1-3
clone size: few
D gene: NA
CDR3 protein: CASSLLKRLGNTIYF
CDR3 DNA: TGTGCCAGCAGTTTATTAAAGAGGTTGGGAAACACCATATATTTT

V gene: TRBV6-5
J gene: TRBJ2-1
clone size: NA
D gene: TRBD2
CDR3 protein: CASSSSGTKQFF
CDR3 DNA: TGTGCCAGCAGTTCTAGCGGGACCAAGCAGTTCTTC

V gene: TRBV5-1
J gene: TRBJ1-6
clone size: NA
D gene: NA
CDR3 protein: CASSLLSQSDSPLHF
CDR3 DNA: TGCGCCAGCAGCTTGTTGTCCCAATCGGATTCACCCCTCCACTTT

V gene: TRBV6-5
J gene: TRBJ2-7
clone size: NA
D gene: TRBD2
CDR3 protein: CASSPTSPRLDEQYF
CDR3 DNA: TGTGCCAGCAGCCCGACTAGCCCGAGATTGGACGAGCAGTACTTC

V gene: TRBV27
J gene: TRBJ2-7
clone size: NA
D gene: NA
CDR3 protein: CASSQGGGSYEQYF
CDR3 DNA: TGTGCCAGCAGTCAGGGAGGAGGAAGCTACGAGCAGTACTTC

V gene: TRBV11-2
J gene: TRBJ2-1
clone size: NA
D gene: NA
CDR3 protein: CASSLDQWRSSYNEQFF
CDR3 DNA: TGTGCCAGCAGCTTAGATCAGTGGAGGAGCTCCTACAATGAGCAGTTCTTC

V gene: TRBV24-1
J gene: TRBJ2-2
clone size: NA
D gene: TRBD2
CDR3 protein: CATSGLAGTGELFF
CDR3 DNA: TGTGCCACCAGTGGACTAGCGGGAACCGGGGAGCTGTTTTTT

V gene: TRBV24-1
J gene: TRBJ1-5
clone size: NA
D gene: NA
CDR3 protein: CATSDSGTVNQPQHF
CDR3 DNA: TGTGCCACCAGTGATTCGGGGACGGTCAATCAGCCCCAGCATTTT

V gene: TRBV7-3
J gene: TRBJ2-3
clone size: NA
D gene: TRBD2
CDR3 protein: CASSTGTTITGDTQYF
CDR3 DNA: TGTGCCAGCAGCACCGGGACTACCATAACGGGGGATACGCAGTATTTT

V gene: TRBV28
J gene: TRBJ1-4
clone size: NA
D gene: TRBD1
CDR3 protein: CASSLQGAANEKLFF
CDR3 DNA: TGTGCCAGCAGTTTGCAGGGGGCAGCTAATGAAAAACTGTTTTTT

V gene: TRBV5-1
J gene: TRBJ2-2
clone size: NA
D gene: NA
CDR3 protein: CASTGANTGELFF
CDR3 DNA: TGCGCCAGCACAGGGGCGAACACCGGGGAGCTGTTTTTT

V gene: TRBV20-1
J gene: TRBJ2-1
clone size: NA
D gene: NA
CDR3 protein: CSASSVSGAWSEQFF
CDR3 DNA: TGCAGTGCTAGTTCCGTCTCGGGGGCCTGGAGTGAGCAGTTCTTC

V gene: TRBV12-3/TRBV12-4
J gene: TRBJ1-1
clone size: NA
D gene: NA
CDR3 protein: CASSLAINTEAFF
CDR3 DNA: TGTGCCAGCAGTTTAGCGATAAACACTGAAGCTTTCTTT

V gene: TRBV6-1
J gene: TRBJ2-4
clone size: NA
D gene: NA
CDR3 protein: CASSELGGNIQYF
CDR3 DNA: TGTGCCAGCAGTGAATTAGGGGGAAACATTCAGTACTTC

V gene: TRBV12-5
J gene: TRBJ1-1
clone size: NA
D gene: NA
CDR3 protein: CASGLPGPRGEAFF
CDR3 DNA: TGTGCTAGTGGTTTGCCGGGCCCTCGTGGTGAAGCTTTCTTT

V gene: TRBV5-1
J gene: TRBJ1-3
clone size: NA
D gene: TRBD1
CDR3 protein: CASSSKTGPRTFSGNTIYF
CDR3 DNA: TGCGCCAGCAGCTCGAAGACAGGGCCACGAACCTTCTCTGGAAACACCATATATTTT

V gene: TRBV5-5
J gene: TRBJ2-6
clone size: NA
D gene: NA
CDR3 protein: CASSFDPGANVLTF
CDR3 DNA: TGTGCCAGCAGCTTTGATCCTGGGGCCAACGTCCTGACTTTC

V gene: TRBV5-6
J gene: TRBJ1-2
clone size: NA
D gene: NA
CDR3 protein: CASMRAVTPFNYGYTF
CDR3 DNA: TGTGCCAGCATGAGGGCCGTTACTCCTTTTAACTATGGCTACACCTTC

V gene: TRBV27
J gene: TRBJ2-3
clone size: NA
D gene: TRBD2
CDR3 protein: CASRNTSGGTSRDTQYF
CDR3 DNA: TGTGCCAGCAGAAATACTAGCGGGGGGACCAGCCGGGATACGCAGTATTTT

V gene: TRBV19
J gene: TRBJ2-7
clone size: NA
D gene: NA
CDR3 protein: CASSTHRTEGIYEQYF
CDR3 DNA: TGTGCCAGTAGTACCCATCGAACGGAGGGAATCTACGAGCAGTACTTC

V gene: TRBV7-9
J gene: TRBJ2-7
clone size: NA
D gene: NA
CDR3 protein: CASSLQPGLYF
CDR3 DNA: TGTGCCAGCAGCCTCCAGCCAGGGCTGTACTTC

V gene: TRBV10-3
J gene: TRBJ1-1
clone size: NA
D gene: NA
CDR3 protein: CASRGPNTEAFF
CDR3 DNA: TGTGCCAGCAGGGGTCCTAACACTGAAGCTTTCTTT

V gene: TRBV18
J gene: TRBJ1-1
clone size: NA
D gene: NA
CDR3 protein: CASSPDGFFTEAFF
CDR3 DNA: TGTGCCAGCTCACCGGATGGATTCTTCACTGAAGCTTTCTTT

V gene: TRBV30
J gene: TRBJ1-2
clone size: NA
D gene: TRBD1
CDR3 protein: CAWHREDRLYGYTF
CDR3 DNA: TGTGCCTGGCACAGAGAGGACAGGTTGTATGGCTACACCTTC

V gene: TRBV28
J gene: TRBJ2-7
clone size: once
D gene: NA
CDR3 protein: CASKIPRQAAYEQYF
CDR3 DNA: TGTGCCAGCAAAATCCCCAGACAGGCTGCCTACGAGCAGTACTTC

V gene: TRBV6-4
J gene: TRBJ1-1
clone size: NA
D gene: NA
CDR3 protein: CASSDDRESTEAFF
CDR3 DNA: TGTGCCAGCAGTGACGACCGGGAGAGCACTGAAGCTTTCTTT

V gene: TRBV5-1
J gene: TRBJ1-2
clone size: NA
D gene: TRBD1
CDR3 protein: CASSYRGEGGYTF
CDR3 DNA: TGCGCCAGCAGCTACAGGGGGGAAGGGGGCTACACCTTC

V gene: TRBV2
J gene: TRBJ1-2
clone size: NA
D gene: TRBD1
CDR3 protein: CARLTEPRQGEYSDGYTF
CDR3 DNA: TGTGCCAGATTAACGGAACCACGACAGGGGGAATATAGTGATGGCTACACCTTC

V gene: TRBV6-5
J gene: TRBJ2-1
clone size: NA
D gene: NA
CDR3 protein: CASGSYNEQFF
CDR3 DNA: TGTGCCAGCGGAAGTTACAATGAGCAGTTCTTC

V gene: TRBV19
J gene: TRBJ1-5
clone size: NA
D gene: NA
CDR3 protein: CASSRRGLDSNQPQHF
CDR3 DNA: TGTGCCAGTAGTCGACGGGGGCTGGATAGCAATCAGCCCCAGCATTTT

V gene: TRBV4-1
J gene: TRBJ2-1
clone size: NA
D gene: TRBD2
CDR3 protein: CASSQVPPGLAGGAYEQFF
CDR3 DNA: TGCGCCAGCAGCCAAGTTCCCCCGGGACTAGCGGGGGGTGCCTATGAGCAGTTCTTC

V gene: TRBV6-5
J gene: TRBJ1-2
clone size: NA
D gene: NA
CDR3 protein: CASSYSILGGGYTF
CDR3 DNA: TGTGCCAGCAGTTACTCCATTCTGGGGGGCGGCTACACCTTC